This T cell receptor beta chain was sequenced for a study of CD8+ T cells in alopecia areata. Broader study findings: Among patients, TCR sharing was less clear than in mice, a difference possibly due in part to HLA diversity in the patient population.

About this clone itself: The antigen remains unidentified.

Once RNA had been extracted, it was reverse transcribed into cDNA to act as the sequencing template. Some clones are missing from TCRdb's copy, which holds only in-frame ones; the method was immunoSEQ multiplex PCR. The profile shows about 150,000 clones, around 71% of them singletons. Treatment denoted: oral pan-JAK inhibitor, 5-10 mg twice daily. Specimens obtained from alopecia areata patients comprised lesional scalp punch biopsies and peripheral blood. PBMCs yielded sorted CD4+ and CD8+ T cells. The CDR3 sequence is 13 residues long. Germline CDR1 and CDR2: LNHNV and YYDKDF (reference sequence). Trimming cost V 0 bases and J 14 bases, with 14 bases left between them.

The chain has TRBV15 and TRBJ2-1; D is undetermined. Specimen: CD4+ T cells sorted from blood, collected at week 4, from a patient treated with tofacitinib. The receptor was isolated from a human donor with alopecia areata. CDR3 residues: CATSRDQFWPEFF. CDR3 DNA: TGTGCCACCAGCAGAGACCAATTTTGGCCCGAGTTCTTC.